The rows below give T cell receptor beta chains drawn from one sample of a study of control samples from healthy donors and cancer patients. The data were produced by immunoSEQ multiplex PCR, yet TCRdb's version contains in-frame clones alone and is incomplete. Here the sample spans about 130,000 clones, 90% being singletons. The sequencing sample was made of blood. These receptors were collected from a man aged 35 to 55 in good health. Both conserved end residues are part of each CDR3. The D gene is left open where the match is weak.

d_call j_call v_call cdr3_aa
- TRBJ2-7 TRBV2 CASSLQNEQYF
TRBD2 TRBJ2-5 TRBV4-1 CASSHGSSGRGGETQYF
- TRBJ2-7 TRBV30 CAWTQGGSSYEQYF
TRBD1 TRBJ1-5 TRBV6-4 CASSPRDSYQPQHF
- TRBJ2-3 TRBV2 CASGEGTDTQYF
- TRBJ1-1 TRBV6-5 CASSRRSGPNTEAFF
TRBD1 TRBJ1-2 TRBV5-1 CASSLVSGGNYGYTF
- TRBJ1-6 TRBV27 CASSLRRGGSPLHF
TRBD2 TRBJ2-5 TRBV7-7 CASSLARGGASETQYF
- TRBJ1-2 TRBV6-2/TRBV6-3 CASSYSGNYGYTF
- TRBJ1-5 TRBV11-2 CASSESIMEGQPQHF
TRBD2 TRBJ2-1 TRBV24-1 CATSDSASGLNEQFF
TRBD1 TRBJ1-5 TRBV5-8 CASSSPGQTGYQPQHF
TRBD1 TRBJ2-1 TRBV5-1 CASSFRGRMNEQFF
TRBD2 TRBJ2-1 TRBV18 CASSPIPGLAGHNEQFF
TRBD1 TRBJ2-1 TRBV7-2 CASNPGGSYNEQFF
- TRBJ2-2 TRBV19 CASSIGEGSGELFF
- TRBJ2-5 TRBV11-2 CASSLGGPQETQYF
TRBD1 TRBJ2-7 TRBV6-5 CASSLGQGAPGGQYF
TRBD1 TRBJ2-4 TRBV28 CASSPTRGRKNIQYF